This T cell receptor beta chain was retrieved from a study of shared clonotypes between healthy human individuals. Looked up from germline, CDR1 is MDHEN and CDR2 is SYDVKM. CDR3 length: 17 amino acids. Trimming removed 3 bases from V and 0 bases from J, with 15 bases in between. The authors distributed each subset's genomic DNA evenly over several immunoSEQ plates. TCRdb keeps only in-frame clones here, not all; method: immunoSEQ multiplex PCR. The sample consists of about 520,000 clones, about 72% of them appearing once. This receptor was identified in a woman aged 40-49 years in good health. Some clones in this sample may be carry-over from other donors' samples. The chain links TRBV28 to TRBJ1-5, with a tentative D call TRBD1 (5 bases). The sample comprised PBMCs. The CDR3: CASSFNGLGDSNQPQHF. CDR3 nucleotides: TGTGCCAGCAGTTTTAATGGGTTGGGGGATAGCAATCAGCCCCAGCATTTT.